The 25 T cell receptor beta chains below were found in one sample sequenced in a study of blood T cells in healthy people across ages. It was with a sample-barcoded 5' primer and a J-beta primer mix that a second PCR of about 6 to 12 cycles was run. Each CDR3 protein gets one entry after TCRdb re-called the 5' RACE reads with MiXCR. This sample has over 500,000 distinct CDR3 sequences, with roughly a quarter found just once. This sample also belongs to another study, concerning T cells of mothers and their children.

Sequencing was carried out using blood. Source of these receptors: a boy aged 2 to 10 in good health.

V gene TRBV29-1 combines with J gene TRBJ2-5; 8 nucleotides line up with TRBD2. Germline V CDR1 and CDR2: SQVTM, ANQGSEA. V was clipped by 7 bases and J by 1 base; unmatched bases: 11. The CDR3 covers 15 residues. The CDR3 coding sequence is TGCAGCGCCGTGCCGGTAGCGGGGCTCCAAGAGACCCAGTACTTC. Translated, it gives CSAVPVAGLQETQYF. Full variable domain (missing parts from reference TRBV29-1 and TRBJ2-5): SAVISQKPSRDICQRGTSLTIQCQVDSQVTMMFWYRQQPGQSLTLIATANQGSEATYESGFVIDKFPISRPNLTFSTLTVSNMSPEDSSIYLCSAVPVAGLQETQYFGPGTRLLVL.

The chain joins TRBV5-1 to TRBJ2-7; possible D gene TRBD1, 6 bases. Trimming took off 3 bases at V and 0 bases at J, with 10 bases between the two ends. The germline CDR1 and CDR2 sequences are SGHRS and YFSETQ. The CDR3 spans 14 residues. Here the CDR3 reads CASSSGTLSYEQYF. DNA of the CDR3: TGCGCCAGCAGCTCCGGGACACTCTCCTACGAGCAGTACTTC.

V and J are TRBV10-3 and TRBJ2-3; the D gene could be TRBD1 or TRBD2 (5 bases each). This CDR3 spans 16 amino acids. The V and J ends lost 0 bases and 0 bases respectively, with 10 bases between them. Germline loops: CDR1 ENHRY, CDR2 SYGVKD. The CDR3 loop reads CAISESRGRSTDTQYF. DNA of the CDR3: TGTGCCATCAGTGAGTCGAGGGGTCGTAGCACAGATACGCAGTATTTT.

This clonotype was picked up a small number of times. An end of the junction does not agree with germline; a read error may underlie this. The rearrangement links TRBV5-4 to TRBJ2-1, with D perhaps being TRBD1 or TRBD2 (5 bases each). CDR3 length: 13 residues. Looked up from germline, CDR1 is SGHNT and CDR2 is YYREEE (reference sequence). CDR3: CANSLVGEGEQFF. CDR3 DNA: TGTGCCAACAGCTTGGTGGGGGAAGGTGAGCAGTTCTTC.

The V gene is TRBV11-2, the J gene TRBJ2-5; D possibly corresponds to TRBD1 (6 bases). The CDR3 spans 14 residues. Germline-derived CDR1 and CDR2 are SGHAT and FQNNGV. V lost 5 bases to trimming and J lost 2 bases, with 12 bases between them. The CDR3 here is CASSPNRAQETQYF. As DNA, the CDR3 is TGTGCCAGCAGCCCAAACAGGGCACAAGAGACCCAGTACTTC.

This clonotype was recorded many times. The chain is built from TRBV4-3 and TRBJ2-5; 8 positions match TRBD2. J lost 5 bases, V lost 0 bases, and 2 bases had no gene match. In germline, CDR1 is LGHNA, CDR2 YSLEER. This CDR3 region has 14 residues. This CDR3 reads CASSQESGSETQYF. The CDR3 DNA reads TGCGCCAGCAGCCAAGAGAGCGGGAGCGAGACCCAGTACTTC.

Comments on this clonotype: The junction departs from the called germline gene at one end, perhaps through a read error. The chain couples TRBV7-7 to TRBJ2-1; D might be TRBD2 (7 bases). This CDR3 has 16 amino acids. Looked up from germline, CDR1 is SSHAT and CDR2 is FNYEAQ (reference sequence). The CDR3 region has the DNA TGTGCTAGCAGCCCAGAGAGGGGGGGCCCGCGGAATGAGCAGTTCTTC. It translates to CASSPERGGPRNEQFF.

The genes are TRBV20-1 and TRBJ2-5; TRBD2 aligns across 11 bases. Trimming took 6 bases from V and 0 from J; bases not matched to a gene: 3. This CDR3 region has 14 residues. CDR1 is DFQATT, CDR2 SNEGSKA, per germline (reference sequence). The chain's CDR3 is CSAPGLADQETQYF. In DNA form, the CDR3 reads TGCAGTGCCCCGGGACTAGCGGACCAAGAGACCCAGTACTTC.

The chain links TRBV20-1 to TRBJ2-1, with a weak D call TRBD2 (5 bases). CDR1 is DFQATT, CDR2 SNEGSKA, per germline (reference sequence). The V end was cut by 2 bases, the J end by 3 bases, with 11 bases between. This CDR3 has 14 residues. The CDR3 nucleotides read TGCAGTGCTAGATTGGGCGGGCGCTACAATGAGCAGTTCTTC. It codes for CSARLGGRYNEQFF.

This clonotype was counted only a few times. The chain is built from TRBV6-5 and TRBJ2-5; TRBD2 agrees at 10 bases. The J call is uncertain, as TRBJ2-7 better fits the DNA end. Germline loops: CDR1 MNHEY, CDR2 SVGAGI. The CDR3 is 13 residues long. The CDR3 DNA is TGTGCCAGCAATCTAGCGGGGGCCTACGAGCAGTACTTC. Translating gives CASNLAGAYEQYF.

The chain is built from TRBV12-3 or TRBV12-4 and TRBJ1-2; TRBD1 is a possible D gene (6 bases). This CDR3 has 12 residues. The ends were cut back, 6 bases at V and 8 bases at J, with 13 bases in the middle. In nucleotides, the CDR3 is TGTGCCAGCAGATATACAGGGTGGGGCTACACCTTC. Protein sequence: CASRYTGWGYTF.

This chain joins TRBV7-2 and TRBJ1-3, with D possibly TRBD1 on 6 matching bases. This CDR3 has 15 residues. CDR1 and CDR2 (germline): SGHTA, FQGNSA. The V gene lost 3 bases and the J gene lost 4 bases, with 13 bases spanning the gap. The CDR3: CASSLGRGRGNTIYF. The DNA for the CDR3 is TGTGCCAGCAGCTTGGGCAGGGGAAGGGGAAACACCATATATTTT. Filled out from reference TRBV7-2 and TRBJ1-3, the complete variable domain reads GAGVSQSPSNKVTEKGKDVELRCDPISGHTALYWYRQSLGQGLEFLIYFQGNSAPDKSGLPSDRFSAERTGGSVSTLTIQRTQQEDSAVYLCASSLGRGRGNTIYFGEGSWLTVV.

This clonotype was recorded a few times. V gene TRBV6-1 combines with J gene TRBJ1-4; 9 bases match TRBD1. Per germline, CDR1 MNHNS and CDR2 SASEGT. Germline trimming cut 2 bases from V and 3 bases from J; bases unmatched to any gene: 1. CDR3 length: 15 amino acids. CDR3 sequence reads: CASSEWDRANEKLFF. The CDR3 region has the DNA TGTGCCAGCAGTGAATGGGACAGGGCTAATGAAAAACTGTTTTTT.

The chain is built from TRBV12-3 or TRBV12-4 and TRBJ2-3, with TRBD2 as a possible D gene (5 bases). The CDR3 length is 15 residues. V lost 3 bases and J lost 4, with 14 bases in between. CDR3 region: CASSFGGVRADTQYF. CDR3 in DNA: TGTGCCAGCAGTTTCGGCGGAGTGAGGGCAGATACGCAGTATTTT.

The chain uses TRBV29-1 and TRBJ2-3, with D perhaps matching TRBD2 (6 bases). Deletions cut 2 bases from V and 3 bases from J, with 21 bases between. Germline CDR1 is SQVTM and CDR2 is ANQGSEA. This CDR3 has 17 residues. CDR3: CSVEPLGNGLATDTQYF. The CDR3 DNA reads as TGCAGCGTTGAACCTCTCGGGAATGGGCTAGCGACAGATACGCAGTATTTT.

The V gene is TRBV29-1, the J gene TRBJ2-3; D uncertain. This CDR3 spans 13 amino acids. Germline V lookup: CDR1 SQVTM, CDR2 ANQGSEA. V lost 4 bases, J lost 2 bases, and 10 bases lay in between. CDR3 nucleotide sequence: TGCAGCGTTGTTGGCAGGTACACAGATACGCAGTATTTT. Protein: CSVVGRYTDTQYF.

The chain joins TRBV3-1 to TRBJ1-2; D is possibly TRBD1 (5 bases). V gave up 4 bases and J gave up 0 bases, with 12 bases separating them. Germline V gene lookup returns CDR1 LGHDT and CDR2 YNNKEL (reference sequence). The CDR3 is made up of 15 amino acids. CDR3: CASSPTTGPNYGYTF. In nucleotides, the CDR3 is TGTGCCAGCAGCCCAACCACGGGGCCTAACTATGGCTACACCTTC.

This chain uses TRBV27 with TRBJ2-5, with 11 positions matching TRBD2. The junction had 5 bases not matched to a gene; V was cut back by 5 bases and J by 0 bases. This CDR3 spans 16 amino acids. Germline V gene lookup returns CDR1 MNHEY and CDR2 SMNVEV (reference sequence). The CDR3 region is CASSPILAGDQETQYF. CDR3 nucleotide sequence: TGTGCCAGCAGTCCTATACTAGCGGGGGACCAAGAGACCCAGTACTTC.

Only a few counts were recorded for this clonotype. V and J are TRBV9 and TRBJ1-2, with 7 bases identical to TRBD1. The CDR3 has 13 amino acids. V was clipped by 4 bases and J by 3 bases; unmatched bases: 3. CDR1 and CDR2 (germline): SGDLS, YYNGEE. The CDR3 spells CASSTGEYYGYTF. CDR3 sequence (DNA): TGTGCCAGCAGCACAGGGGAATACTATGGCTACACCTTC.

V is TRBV3-1 and J is TRBJ1-5, with unresolved D. The CDR3 contains 14 residues. V was cut by 0 bases and J by 6 bases, with 9 bases left in between. Germline lookup yields CDR1 LGHDT and CDR2 YNNKEL (reference sequence). CDR3 in amino acids: CASSQEVTAQPQHF. In nucleotides, the CDR3 is TGTGCCAGCAGCCAAGAGGTGACCGCTCAGCCCCAGCATTTT.

V usage is TRBV2 and J usage is TRBJ2-2; tentative D call: TRBD1 (5 bases). V shed 8 bases and J shed 5 bases, with 9 bases lying between them. CDR1 SNHLY and CDR2 FYNNEI come from the germline V gene. The CDR3 is 12 amino acids. CDR3: CASGTGTGELFF. The DNA of the CDR3 is TGTGCCAGCGGAACAGGAACCGGGGAGCTGTTTTTT.

The chain recombines TRBV29-1 with TRBJ2-5; no firm D call. The CDR3 extends over 12 amino acids. V shed 5 bases and J shed 3 bases, with 10 bases lying between them. Per germline, CDR1 SQVTM and CDR2 ANQGSEA. The CDR3 sequence is CSVPRTEETQYF. CDR3 nucleotides: TGCAGCGTTCCTCGGACGGAAGAGACCCAGTACTTC.

The chain joins TRBV4-3 to TRBJ2-1; D call uncertain. The CDR3 runs 18 residues. CDR1 LGHNA and CDR2 YSLEER come from the germline V gene. With 0 bases removed from V and 0 bases from J, the gap between germline ends came to 15 bases. For the CDR3, the DNA is TGCGCCAGCAGCCAAGATGTGACTCTCCGGAGCTCCTACAATGAGCAGTTCTTC. Its protein is CASSQDVTLRSSYNEQFF.

The chain recombines TRBV7-8 with TRBJ2-2, with 7 bases lining up with TRBD2. There are 17 residues in the CDR3. From germline, CDR1 is SGHVS and CDR2 FQNEAQ. V gave up 1 base and J gave up 13 bases; unmatched junction bases: 18. In nucleotides, the CDR3 is TGTGCCAGCAGCTTAGAGGACCGGGGGGTCCGCGGCGGGATGCTGTTTTTT. Its protein is CASSLEDRGVRGGMLFF.

The chain combines TRBV2 with TRBJ1-2, with no clear D. This CDR3 is 13 amino acids long. Germline CDR1 reads SNHLY; CDR2 reads FYNNEI. V was cut by 7 bases and J by 2 bases, with 11 bases left in between. The CDR3 DNA sequence: TGTGCCAGCAAAAGCCCCGGGAACTATGGCTACACCTTC. Amino acid sequence: CASKSPGNYGYTF.